Listed below are T cell receptor beta chains from one sample, sequenced in a study of tumor-infiltrating lymphocytes in localized non-small cell lung cancer. TCRdb's table, derived via immunoSEQ multiplex PCR, lists solely in-frame clones and lacks some. This sample has more than 10,000 clones, with roughly 78% found just once. The sequenced sample consisted of lung tumor tissue. The receptors here all came from a human donor with non-small cell lung cancer. The CDR3 runs from the conserved cysteine through the conserved F or W. The D gene is left open where the match is weak. Rows give clone size only sometimes, using once, few, many, or a class for an expanded clone.

TRBV28	.	TRBJ1-5	13	TRBD1	TGTGCCAGCAGTGGACAGGGAAATCAGCCCCAGCATTTT	CASSGQGNQPQHF
TRBV11-2	.	TRBJ1-2	14	.	TGTGCCAGCAGCTTAGACGGCCGGAACTATGGCTACACCTTC	CASSLDGRNYGYTF
TRBV2	.	TRBJ1-5	14	TRBD1	TGTGCCAGCAGTACAGGGGGAGGCAATCAGCCCCAGCATTTT	CASSTGGGNQPQHF
TRBV6-1	once	TRBJ1-2	11	.	TGTGCCAGTAGGAGAAACTATGGCTACACCTTC	CASRRNYGYTF
TRBV9	.	TRBJ2-5	15	TRBD2	TGTGCCAGCAGCGTAGGGACTAGCTGGAAAGAGACCCAGTACTTC	CASSVGTSWKETQYF
TRBV7-2	once	TRBJ1-2	14	.	TGTGCCAGCAGCATTAGCGGGGCAGACTATGGCTACACCTTC	CASSISGADYGYTF
TRBV5-4	.	TRBJ1-6	14	.	TGTGCCAGCAGCGTTACAGGAGTTCAGTCACCCCTCCACTTT	CASSVTGVQSPLHF
TRBV7-8	.	TRBJ2-7	14	.	TGTGCCAGCAGCTTAATGACGGGTCCCTACGAGCAGTACTTC	CASSLMTGPYEQYF
TRBV29-1	.	TRBJ2-7	14	TRBD2	TGCAGCGGATCGACTAGCGGGAGAGGATACGAGCAGTACTTC	CSGSTSGRGYEQYF
TRBV10-3	.	TRBJ2-1	18	TRBD2	TGTGCCATCAGTGCTCTCGGGGGGGTCCTGAGCTCCTACAATGAGCAGTTCTTC	CAISALGGVLSSYNEQFF